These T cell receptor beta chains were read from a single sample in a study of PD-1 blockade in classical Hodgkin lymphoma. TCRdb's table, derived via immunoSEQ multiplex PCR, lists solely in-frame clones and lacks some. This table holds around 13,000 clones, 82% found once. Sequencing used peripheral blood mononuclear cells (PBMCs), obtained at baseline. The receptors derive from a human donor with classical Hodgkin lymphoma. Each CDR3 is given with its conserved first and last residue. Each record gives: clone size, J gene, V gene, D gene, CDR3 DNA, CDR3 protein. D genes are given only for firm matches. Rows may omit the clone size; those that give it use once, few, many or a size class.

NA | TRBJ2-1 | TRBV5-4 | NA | TGTGCCAGCAGCTTGCGAAGCTCCTACAATGAGCAGTTCTTC | CASSLRSSYNEQFF
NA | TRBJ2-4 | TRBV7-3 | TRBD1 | TGTGCCAGCAGCTTGGGCCAGACAGGGTATTCGGACATTCAGTACTTC | CASSLGQTGYSDIQYF
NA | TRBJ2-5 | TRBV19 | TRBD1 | TGTGCCAGTAGTTCTTGGGCAGGGGGAGAGACCCAGTACTTC | CASSSWAGGETQYF
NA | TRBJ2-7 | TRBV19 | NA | TGTGCGACCGGGCAATCCTACGAGCAGTACTTC | CATGQSYEQYF
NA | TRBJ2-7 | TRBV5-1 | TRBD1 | TGCGCCAGCAGCTTACGGACAGGGGGCAGTCACGAGCAGTACTTC | CASSLRTGGSHEQYF
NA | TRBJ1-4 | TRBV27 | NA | TGTGCCAGCAGTCTCCAAAATAATGAAAAACTGTTTTTT | CASSLQNNEKLFF
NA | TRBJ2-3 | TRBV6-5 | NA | TGTGCCAGCAGCTCCGGGACCGCCGCAGATACGCAGTATTTT | CASSSGTAADTQYF
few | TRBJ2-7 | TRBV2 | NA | TGTGCCAGCAGTGAAGGGGGTAAGGGGACCTCCTACGAGCAGTACTTC | CASSEGGKGTSYEQYF
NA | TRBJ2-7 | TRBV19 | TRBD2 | TGTGCCAGTAGTATCCGGACTAGCGGCGAGCAGTACTTC | CASSIRTSGEQYF
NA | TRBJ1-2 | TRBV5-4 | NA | TGTGCCAGCAGCTCGGCGCAGGGGAACTATGGCTACACCTTC | CASSSAQGNYGYTF
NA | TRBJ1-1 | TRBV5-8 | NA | TGTGCCAGCAGCTCTGACAGATACACTGAAGCTTTCTTT | CASSSDRYTEAFF
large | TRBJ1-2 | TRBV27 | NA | TGTGCCAGCAGTCTGGGGGGTCATGGCTACACCTTC | CASSLGGHGYTF
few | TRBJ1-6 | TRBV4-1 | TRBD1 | TGCGCCAGCAGCCAAGTGATGGGACAGGCGCATTCACCCCTCCACTTT | CASSQVMGQAHSPLHF
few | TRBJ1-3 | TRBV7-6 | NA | TGTGCCAGCACCCCCCATCAAAAAATAAATGGAAACACCATATATTTT | CASTPHQKINGNTIYF
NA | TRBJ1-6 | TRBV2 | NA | TGTGCCAGCAGTGATCGGACAGCCAATTCACCCCTCCACTTT | CASSDRTANSPLHF
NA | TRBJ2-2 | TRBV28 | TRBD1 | TGTGCCACCTATAGGGGGACAGGGGACACCGGGGAGCTGTTTTTT | CATYRGTGDTGELFF
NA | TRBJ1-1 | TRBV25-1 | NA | TGTGCCAGCCAATTGGACCACACTGAAGCTTTCTTT | CASQLDHTEAFF
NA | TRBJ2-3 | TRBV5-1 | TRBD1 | TGCGCCAGCAGCTTGGGACAGGGCAGCACAGATACGCAGTATTTT | CASSLGQGSTDTQYF
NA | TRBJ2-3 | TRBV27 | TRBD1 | TGTGCCAGCAGTTTATACAGGGGGGTACCTGGCACAGATACGCAGTATTTT | CASSLYRGVPGTDTQYF
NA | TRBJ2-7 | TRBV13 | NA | TGTGCCAGCAGCTTAAGCCGGGACGAGCAGTACTTC | CASSLSRDEQYF
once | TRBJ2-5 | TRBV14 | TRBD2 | TGTGCCAGCAGCCAAGATCGAGGAGCGGGGTGGGAGACCCAGTACTTC | CASSQDRGAGWETQYF
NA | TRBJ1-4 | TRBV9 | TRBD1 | TGTGCCAGCAGCTTGGACAGGGGAGAAAAACTGTTTTTT | CASSLDRGEKLFF
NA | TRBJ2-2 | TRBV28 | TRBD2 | TGTGCCAGCAGTTCAATCGGGAGCGGGAGTACCTACACCGGGGAGCTGTTTTTT | CASSSIGSGSTYTGELFF
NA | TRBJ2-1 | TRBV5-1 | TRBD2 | TGCGCCAGCAGCTTGGAACTAGCGGGAGCTGGCAATGAGCAGTTCTTC | CASSLELAGAGNEQFF
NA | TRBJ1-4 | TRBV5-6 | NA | TGTGCCAGCAGATCAACTCAGAATGAAAAACTGTTTTTT | CASRSTQNEKLFF
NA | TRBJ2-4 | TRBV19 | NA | TGTGCCAGTAATAGAGGACGTCTACTAGCCAAAAACATTCAGTACTTC | CASNRGRLLAKNIQYF
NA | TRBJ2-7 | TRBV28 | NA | TGTGCCAGCGGTTCGCCATGGGAGGTTTACGAGCAGTACTTC | CASGSPWEVYEQYF
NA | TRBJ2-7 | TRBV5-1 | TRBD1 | TGCGCCAGCAGCTCCGGACAGGGCTCCTACGAGCAGTACTTC | CASSSGQGSYEQYF
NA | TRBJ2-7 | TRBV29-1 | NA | TGCAGCGTTGGAGGTGGATACGAGCAGTACTTC | CSVGGGYEQYF
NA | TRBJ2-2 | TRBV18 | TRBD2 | TGTGCCAGCTCACCCTTTTCCATCGGGACTAGCGGCACCGGGGAGCTGTTTTTT | CASSPFSIGTSGTGELFF
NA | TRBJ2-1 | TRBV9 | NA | TGTGCCAGCAGCGTGTTTAGCGGAACCTACAATGAGCAGTTCTTC | CASSVFSGTYNEQFF
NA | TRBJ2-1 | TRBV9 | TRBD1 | TGTGCCAGCAGGCCTTTTCCCTCAGGGGGAGATGAGCAGTTCTTC | CASRPFPSGGDEQFF
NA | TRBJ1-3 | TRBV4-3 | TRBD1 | TGCGCCAGCAGCCAAGTTCAACCCGGGACAGGGACCTCCATATATTTT | CASSQVQPGTGTSIYF
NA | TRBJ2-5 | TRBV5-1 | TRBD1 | TGCGCCAGCAGCTGGGGACTGACAGGGGGCGGGGAGACCCAGTACTTC | CASSWGLTGGGETQYF
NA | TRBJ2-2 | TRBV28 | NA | TGTGCCAGCAGTTTATTGGGGATCGGGGAGCTGTTTTTT | CASSLLGIGELFF
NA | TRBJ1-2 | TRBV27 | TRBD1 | TGTGCCAGCAGTTTGACAGGGACATATGGCTACACCTTC | CASSLTGTYGYTF
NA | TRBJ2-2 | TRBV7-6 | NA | TGTGCCAGCAGCTCGACCGGGGAGCTGTTTTTT | CASSSTGELFF
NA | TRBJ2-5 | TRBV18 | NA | TGTGCCAGCTCACCGATTCAGGCGCAAGAGACCCAGTACTTC | CASSPIQAQETQYF
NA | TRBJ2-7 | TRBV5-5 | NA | TGTGCCAGCAGCTTGGGAGGGGTGGGGGCTACATCCTACGAGCAGTACTTC | CASSLGGVGATSYEQYF
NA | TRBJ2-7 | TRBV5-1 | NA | TGCGCCAGCAGCTTATCCGTCCAGGGAACATCCTACGAGCAGTACTTC | CASSLSVQGTSYEQYF
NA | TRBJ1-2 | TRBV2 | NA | TGTGCCAGCAGTGCCGACGTGGGAGACTATGGCTACACCTTC | CASSADVGDYGYTF